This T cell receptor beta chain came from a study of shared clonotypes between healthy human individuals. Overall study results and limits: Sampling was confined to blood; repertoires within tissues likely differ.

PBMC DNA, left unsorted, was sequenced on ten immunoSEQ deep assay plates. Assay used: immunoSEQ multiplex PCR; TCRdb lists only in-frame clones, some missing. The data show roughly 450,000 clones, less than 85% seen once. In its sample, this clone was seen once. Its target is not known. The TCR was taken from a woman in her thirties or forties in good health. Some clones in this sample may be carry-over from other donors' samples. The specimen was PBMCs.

In nucleotides, the CDR3 is TGTGCCAGCAGTCCTAGCGCTTCCCTTGGCCGGTTCTTC. The encoded protein is CASSPSASLGRFF. This chain connects TRBV6-1 to TRBJ2-1; maybe TRBD2 (6 bases). The ends were cut back, 5 bases at V and 15 bases at J, with 20 bases in the middle. This CDR3 contains 13 residues. The germline V gene encodes CDR1 MNHNS and CDR2 SASEGT.